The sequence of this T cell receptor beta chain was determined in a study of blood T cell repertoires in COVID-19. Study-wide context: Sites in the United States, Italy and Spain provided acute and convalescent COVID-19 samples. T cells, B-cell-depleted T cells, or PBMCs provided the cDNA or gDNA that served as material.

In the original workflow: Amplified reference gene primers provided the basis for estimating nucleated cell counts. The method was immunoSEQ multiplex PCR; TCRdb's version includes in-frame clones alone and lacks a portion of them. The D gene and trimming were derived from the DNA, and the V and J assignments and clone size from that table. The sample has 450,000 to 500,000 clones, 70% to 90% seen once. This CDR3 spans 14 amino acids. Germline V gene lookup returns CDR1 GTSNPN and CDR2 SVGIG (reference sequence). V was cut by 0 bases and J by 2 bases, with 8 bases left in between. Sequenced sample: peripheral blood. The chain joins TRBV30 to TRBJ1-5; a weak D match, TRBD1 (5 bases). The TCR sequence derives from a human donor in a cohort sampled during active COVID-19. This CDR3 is CAWSVVGGNQPQHF. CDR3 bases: TGTGCCTGGAGTGTGGTAGGGGGCAATCAGCCCCAGCATTTT.